This T cell receptor beta chain was profiled in a study of Graves' ophthalmopathy and Graves' hyperthyroidism. Exclusion criteria comprised other autoimmune diseases, uncontrolled infections, pregnancy or lactation in patients. This clonotype has just a few counts. Compared with germline, one end of the junction differs, possibly owing to a read error. RNA transcripts served as template for amplifying TCR beta CDR3 sequences. The first-round RT-PCR employed HTBI primers together with the Qiagen OneStep RT-PCR kit. A multiplex PCR was then performed as the second round. TCRdb re-analysed the multiplex PCR reads in MiXCR, keeping a single row per CDR3 protein. Of hundreds of thousands of distinct CDR3 sequences in the sample, approximately 40% were seen once. CDR1 and CDR2 from the germline V gene are SEHNR and FQNEAQ (reference sequence). The CDR3 totals 15 residues.

This rearrangement joins TRBV7-9 to TRBJ1-4, with D maybe TRBD1 (6 bases). The clonotype originates from an adult man with Graves' ophthalmopathy. Sample: peripheral blood. CDR3 sequence reads: CASSVAGATNEKLFF. Here the CDR3 DNA reads TGTGCCAGCAGCGTAGCAGGGGCAACTAATGAAAAACTGTTTTTT.